This T cell receptor (beta chain) appears in the sequencing data of a study of PD-1 blockade in classical Hodgkin lymphoma. Whole-study results and caveats: Those starting nivolumab under 1 year post-ASCT were excluded.

This clone was counted between two and nine times. The antigen is not known. There was relapse after autologous stem cell transplantation in every patient, and there was variation in brentuximab vedotin exposure. V was trimmed by 8 bases and J by 5 bases, leaving 19 bases between them. The CDR3 length is 15 residues. Germline V gives CDR1 MRHNA, CDR2 SNTAGT. TCRdb's table, derived via immunoSEQ multiplex PCR, lists solely in-frame clones and lacks some. The sample includes 100,000 or so clones, 75% to 90% of them seen just once. The sequence derives from a human donor with classical Hodgkin lymphoma. This rearrangement joins TRBV6-4 to TRBJ2-1; weak D call: TRBD1 (5 bases). The specimen comprised peripheral blood mononuclear cells (PBMCs), sampled before the second cycle of nivolumab. The CDR3 DNA reads TGTGCCAGCCAATACGGACAACCCAGAAACAATGAGCAGTTCTTC. It translates to CASQYGQPRNNEQFF.